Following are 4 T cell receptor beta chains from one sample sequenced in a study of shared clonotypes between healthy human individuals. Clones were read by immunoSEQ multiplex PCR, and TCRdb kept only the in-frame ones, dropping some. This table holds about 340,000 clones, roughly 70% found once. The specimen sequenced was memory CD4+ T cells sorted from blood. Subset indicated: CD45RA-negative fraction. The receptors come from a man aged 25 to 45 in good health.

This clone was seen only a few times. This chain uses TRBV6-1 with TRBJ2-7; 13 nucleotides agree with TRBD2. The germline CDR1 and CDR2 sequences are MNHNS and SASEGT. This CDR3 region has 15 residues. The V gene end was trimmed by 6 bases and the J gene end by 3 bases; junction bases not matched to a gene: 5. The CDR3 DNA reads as TGTGCCAGCAGACTGGGACTAGCGGGGCACTACGAGCAGTACTTC. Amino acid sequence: CASRLGLAGHYEQYF.

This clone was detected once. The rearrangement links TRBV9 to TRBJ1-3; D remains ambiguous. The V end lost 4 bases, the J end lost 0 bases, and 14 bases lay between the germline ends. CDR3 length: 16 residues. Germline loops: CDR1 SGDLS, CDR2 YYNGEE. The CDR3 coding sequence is TGTGCCAGCAGCTTCGCGGGCTCTGACTCTGGAAACACCATATATTTT. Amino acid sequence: CASSFAGSDSGNTIYF.

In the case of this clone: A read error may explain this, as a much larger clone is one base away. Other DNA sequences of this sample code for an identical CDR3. The CDR3 loop is CASSLEARIYEQYF. The CDR3 DNA is TGTGCCAGCAGCTTGGAGGCGCGGATCTATGAGCAGTACTTC. V and J are TRBV7-2 and TRBJ2-7, with a weak D call TRBD2 (5 bases). The CDR3 extends over 14 amino acids. Trimming pared 3 bases from V and 7 bases from J, leaving 16 bases between. The V gene's germline CDR1 is SGHTA and CDR2 FQGNSA.

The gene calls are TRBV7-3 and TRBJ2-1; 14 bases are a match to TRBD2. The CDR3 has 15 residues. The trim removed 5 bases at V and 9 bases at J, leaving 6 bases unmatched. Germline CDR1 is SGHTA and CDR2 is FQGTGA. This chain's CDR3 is CASSQGLAGVGEQFF. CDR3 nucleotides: TGTGCCAGCAGCCAGGGACTAGCGGGAGTTGGTGAGCAGTTCTTC.